The sequence of this T cell receptor beta chain was determined in a study of cytotoxic CD8 clonotypes in ibrutinib-treated CLL. Libraries were prepared by immunoSEQ multiplex PCR; TCRdb keeps only in-frame clonotypes and omits some of them. The sample has roughly 200,000 clones, just under 80% seen once. In the case of this clone: The antigen is not known.

General study points: Clonality increased with ibrutinib response but returned toward baseline at progression.

Per the germline V gene, CDR1 is SGHNT and CDR2 is YYREEE (reference sequence). The CDR3 runs 17 residues. The V end lost 6 bases, the J end lost 2 bases, and 22 bases lay between the germline ends. The clonotype was recovered from a human donor with chronic lymphocytic leukemia. V is TRBV5-4 and J is TRBJ2-3; D is tentatively TRBD1 or TRBD2 (5 bases each). This specimen was PBMCs, taken after 12 months of ibrutinib treatment. The CDR3 protein is CASTIKRTGTHTDTQYF. CDR3 coding DNA: TGTGCCAGCACCATTAAGCGGACCGGGACCCACACAGATACGCAGTATTTT.